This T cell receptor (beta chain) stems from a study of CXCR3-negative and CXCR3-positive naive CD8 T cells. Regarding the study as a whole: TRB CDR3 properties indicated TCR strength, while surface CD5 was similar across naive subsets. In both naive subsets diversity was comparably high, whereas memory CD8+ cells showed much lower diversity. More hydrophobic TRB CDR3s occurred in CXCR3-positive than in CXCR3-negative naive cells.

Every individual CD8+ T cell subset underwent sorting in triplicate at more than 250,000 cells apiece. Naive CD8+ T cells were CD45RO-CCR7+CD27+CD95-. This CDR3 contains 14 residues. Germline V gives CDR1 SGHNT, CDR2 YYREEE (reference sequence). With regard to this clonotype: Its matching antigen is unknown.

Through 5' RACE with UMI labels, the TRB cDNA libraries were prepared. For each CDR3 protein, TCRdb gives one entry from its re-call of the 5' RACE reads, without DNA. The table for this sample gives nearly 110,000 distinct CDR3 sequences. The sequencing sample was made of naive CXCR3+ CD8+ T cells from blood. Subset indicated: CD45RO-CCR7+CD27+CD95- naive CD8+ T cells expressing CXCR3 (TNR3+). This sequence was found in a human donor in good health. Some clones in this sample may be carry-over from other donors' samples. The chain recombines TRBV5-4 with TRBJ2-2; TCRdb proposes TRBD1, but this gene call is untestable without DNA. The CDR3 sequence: CASRGPGGTGELFF.